This is a list of T cell receptor beta chains from one sample in a study of early T cells in non-severe SARS-CoV-2 infection. TCRdb re-called the 5' RACE reads through MiXCR, storing one row per CDR3 protein. The sample comprises around 58,000 distinct CDR3 sequences, roughly 7.8% of which are singletons, and approximately 10% rests with the top ten. The material sequenced was whole blood, taken at baseline. The receptors derive from an adult who was a healthcare worker with PCR-confirmed SARS-CoV-2 infection or an uninfected control (not recorded which). Both conserved end residues are part of each CDR3. The D gene is left open where the match is weak. Part of the rows lack a size; the others show once, few, many or a class for expanded clones.

DNA	CDR3	size	D	V	J
TGTGCCAGCAGCTTAGCTGCTAGCGGGAACACCGGGGAGCTGTTTTTT	CASSLAASGNTGELFF	NA	TRBD2	TRBV7-2	TRBJ2-2
TGTGCCAGCAGCTTAGTGGGGGGCGACGATGGCTACACCTTC	CASSLVGGDDGYTF	NA	NA	TRBV7-9	TRBJ1-2
TGTGCCAGCAGCTTACTCCGGGACAGGGTACATGGCTACACCTTC	CASSLLRDRVHGYTF	few	TRBD1	TRBV11-2	TRBJ1-2
TGCGCCAGCAGCTTGGGATATGAGCAGTTCTTC	CASSLGYEQFF	NA	NA	TRBV5-1	TRBJ2-1
TGTGCCAGCAGCGTAGGGGCTCCACCCGAGCCGCAGTATTTT	CASSVGAPPEPQYF	few	NA	TRBV9	TRBJ2-3
TGTGCCAGCAGCTTAGCAAAGATAGGGGGAGAGACCCAGTACTTC	CASSLAKIGGETQYF	many	NA	TRBV7-6	TRBJ2-5
TGTGCCAGCAGTTTACCTTCCTCGGGGTCTGGGGAGCAGTACTTC	CASSLPSSGSGEQYF	few	NA	TRBV28	TRBJ2-7
TGTGCCAGCAGCTTAGCAGCTCAGGGTCTTCGCGAGCAGTACTTC	CASSLAAQGLREQYF	NA	NA	TRBV11-2	TRBJ2-7
TGTGCCACAAGAGAGAACACCGGGGAGCTGTTTTTT	CATRENTGELFF	many	NA	TRBV19	TRBJ2-2
TGTGCCAGTTCGAGCTTTCGGATGGAAGAGACCCAGTACTTC	CASSSFRMEETQYF	NA	NA	TRBV19	TRBJ2-5
TGTGCCAGCACGCTGGGGGCTGGTGGCTACACCTTC	CASTLGAGGYTF	NA	NA	TRBV12-3/TRBV12-4	TRBJ1-2
TGCGCCAGCAGCCAAGTTCTGGGACAGCGCTACCAGAGAACAGATACGCAGTATTTT	CASSQVLGQRYQRTDTQYF	few	TRBD1	TRBV4-1	TRBJ2-3
TGTGCCATCAGTGTTTTTCAAGGAGCGGGAGGGACAGATACGCAGTATTTT	CAISVFQGAGGTDTQYF	few	TRBD2	TRBV10-3	TRBJ2-3
TGTGCCAGCAGCCGGACTAGCGGGGGGGAGCAGTTCTTC	CASSRTSGGEQFF	NA	TRBD2	TRBV12-3/TRBV12-4	TRBJ2-1
TGTGCCAGCAGCTCCCCGGGTCGCGAGCAGTACTTC	CASSSPGREQYF	many	NA	TRBV7-2	TRBJ2-7
TGTGCCAGCAGCTTCACGGAGTTGACCTACGAGCAGTACTTC	CASSFTELTYEQYF	few	NA	TRBV7-9	TRBJ2-7
TGCAGCGTTGGCTCAGATTTCTACAATGAGCAGTTCTTC	CSVGSDFYNEQFF	NA	NA	TRBV29-1	TRBJ2-1
TGTGCCAGCAGGCCAAGGGCGGGTTTGGAGACCCAGTACTTC	CASRPRAGLETQYF	many	NA	TRBV7-6	TRBJ2-5
TGTGCCAGCAGCCAAGATAGCGGGGGAGCCTACGAGCAGTACTTC	CASSQDSGGAYEQYF	many	TRBD2	TRBV4-2	TRBJ2-7
TGTGCCAGCAGCCCGAACGGCGAGACCCAGTACTTC	CASSPNGETQYF	few	NA	TRBV7-2	TRBJ2-5
TGCAGTGTATCAGGGCAGGCCTTAAGCGTCTCTGGGGCCAACGTCCTGACTTTC	CSVSGQALSVSGANVLTF	many	NA	TRBV20-1	TRBJ2-6
TGTGCCATCAGTGAAGCGACTAACTATGGCTACACCTTC	CAISEATNYGYTF	NA	NA	TRBV10-3	TRBJ1-2
TGTGCCAGCAGTCTTACCCCGGGACCCCACGAGCAGTACTTC	CASSLTPGPHEQYF	many	NA	TRBV27	TRBJ2-7
TGTGCCAGCAGTTTGGGGCGGGGCCCCCACAATGAGCAGTTCTTC	CASSLGRGPHNEQFF	NA	NA	TRBV12-3/TRBV12-4	TRBJ2-1
TGTGCCAGCTCACAACTCGACCGAACTGAAGCTTTCTTT	CASSQLDRTEAFF	few	NA	TRBV18	TRBJ1-1
TGTGCCAGCAGCTCATTCGGGCGGGACAGACTCTCTGGGGCCAACGTCCTGACTTTC	CASSSFGRDRLSGANVLTF	NA	NA	TRBV7-2	TRBJ2-6
TGTGCCAGCAGCTTAAACGGGATCGGGCTCAATGAGCAGTTCTTC	CASSLNGIGLNEQFF	many	NA	TRBV7-3	TRBJ2-1
TGTGCCAGCAGTTTACCCCGGACGCCGAGGGGCACAGATACGCAGTTTTTT	CASSLPRTPRGTDTQFF	NA	NA	TRBV28	TRBJ2-3
TGCGCCAGCAGCCAAGCTTTCTCTGGAAACACCATATATTTT	CASSQAFSGNTIYF	many	NA	TRBV4-1	TRBJ1-3
TGTGCCAGCAGCCCCCCGGTCGGTAGCGGGACGGAGACCCAGTACTTC	CASSPPVGSGTETQYF	many	TRBD2	TRBV7-8	TRBJ2-5
TGTGCCAGCAGTTACGGGGGGATTTACAATGAGCAGTTCTTC	CASSYGGIYNEQFF	many	NA	TRBV6-2/TRBV6-3	TRBJ2-1
TGCGCCAGCAGCTACCGACTAGGCCCCGCAGATACGCAGTATTTT	CASSYRLGPADTQYF	many	NA	TRBV4-1	TRBJ2-3
TGTGCCAGCAGCTTCGGACTAGCGGTCGATACGCAGTATTTT	CASSFGLAVDTQYF	many	TRBD2	TRBV7-9	TRBJ2-3
TGTGCCAGCAGCTCCTCCGGCCTCAAGGAGTATTTT	CASSSSGLKEYF	NA	NA	TRBV7-9	TRBJ2-3